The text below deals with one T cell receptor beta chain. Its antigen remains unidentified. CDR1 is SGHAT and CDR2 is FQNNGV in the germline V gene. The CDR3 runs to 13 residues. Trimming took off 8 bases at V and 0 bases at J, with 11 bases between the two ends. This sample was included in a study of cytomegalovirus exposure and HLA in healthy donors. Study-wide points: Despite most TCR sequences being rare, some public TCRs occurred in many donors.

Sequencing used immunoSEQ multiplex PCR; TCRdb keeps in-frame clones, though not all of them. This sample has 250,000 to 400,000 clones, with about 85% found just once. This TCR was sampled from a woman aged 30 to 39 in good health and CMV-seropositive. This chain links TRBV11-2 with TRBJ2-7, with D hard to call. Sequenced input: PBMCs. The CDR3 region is CASRGRDSYEQYF. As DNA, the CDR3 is TGTGCCAGCCGAGGACGAGACTCCTACGAGCAGTACTTC. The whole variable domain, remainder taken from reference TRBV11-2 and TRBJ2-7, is EAGVAQSPRYKIIEKRQSVAFWCNPISGHATLYWYQQILGQGPKLLIQFQNNGVVDDSQLPKDRFSAERLKGVDSTLKIQPAKLEDSAVYLCASRGRDSYEQYFGPGTRLTVT.